The entry below describes one T cell receptor (beta chain). The data belong to a study of cytomegalovirus exposure and HLA in healthy donors. Primers: 60 Vbeta forward and 13 Jbeta reverse. The assay was immunoSEQ multiplex PCR, and TCRdb's table has in-frame clones only and misses some. The sample has 95,000 or so clones; approximately 77% are singletons. Trimming left V 0 bases short and J 6 bases short, with 6 bases between. Germline CDR1 reads SGHTA; CDR2 reads FQGNSA. The CDR3 runs 12 residues. The rearrangement uses TRBV7-2 and TRBJ2-7; D not certain. Sequencing was carried out using PBMCs. The clonotype originates from a woman aged 40 to 55 in good health and CMV-seronegative. CDR3 loop: CASSLAPSEQYF. The CDR3 coding sequence is TGTGCCAGCAGCTTAGCCCCCTCCGAGCAGTACTTC. Together with reference TRBV7-2 and TRBJ2-7, the CDR3 gives the full variable domain: GAGVSQSPSNKVTEKGKDVELRCDPISGHTALYWYRQSLGQGLEFLIYFQGNSAPDKSGLPSDRFSAERTGGSVSTLTIQRTQQEDSAVYLCASSLAPSEQYFGPGTRLTVT.